This TCR beta chain was identified during a study of T cell responses to AZD1222 COVID-19 vaccine. The CDR3 length is 13 residues. In germline, CDR1 is MNHEY, CDR2 SVGAGI. Trimming took 6 bases from V and 4 from J; bases not matched to a gene: 1. Assay used: immunoSEQ multiplex PCR; TCRdb lists only in-frame clones, some missing. The data show approximately 110,000 clones, around nine tenths seen once. Study-level points and caveats: Researchers report vaccine-associated CD4 TCRs spanning spike, with dominance at 160-218 and 743-854. Within unmutated variant regions lay the reported targets of nearly half of spike-specific TCRs. Spike-specific TCR breadth and depth went up after people got two AZD1222 doses.

A note on this clone: Its antigen is currently unknown.

The source is an adult who received the AZD1222 COVID-19 vaccine. V is TRBV6-5 and J is TRBJ2-7, with 12 bases identical to TRBD2. The sample was peripheral blood, taken 28 days after the second AZD1222 dose. CDR3 loop: CASRGTSGYEQYF. The CDR3 DNA reads TGTGCCAGCAGGGGGACTAGCGGGTACGAGCAGTACTTC.